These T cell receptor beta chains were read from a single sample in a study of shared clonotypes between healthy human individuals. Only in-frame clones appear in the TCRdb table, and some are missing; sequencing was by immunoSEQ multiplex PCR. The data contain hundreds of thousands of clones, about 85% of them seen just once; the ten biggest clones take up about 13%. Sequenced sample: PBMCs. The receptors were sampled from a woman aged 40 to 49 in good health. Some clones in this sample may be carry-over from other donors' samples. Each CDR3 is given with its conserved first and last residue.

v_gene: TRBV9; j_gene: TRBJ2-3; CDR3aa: CASSGLRESSTDTQYF
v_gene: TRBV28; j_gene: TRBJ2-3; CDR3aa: CASSLATGASGDTQYF
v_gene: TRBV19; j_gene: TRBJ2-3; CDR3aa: CASSVSEPTDTQYF
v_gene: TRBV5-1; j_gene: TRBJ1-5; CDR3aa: CASSLTGQGVDQPQHF
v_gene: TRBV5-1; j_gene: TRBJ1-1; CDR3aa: CASSLGDLVTEAFF
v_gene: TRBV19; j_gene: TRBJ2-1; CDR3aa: CASRLTGGNEQFF
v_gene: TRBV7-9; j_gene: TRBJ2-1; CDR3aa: CASSSGGLAAYNEQFF
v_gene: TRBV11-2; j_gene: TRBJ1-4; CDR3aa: CASSLSPGGGYEKLFF
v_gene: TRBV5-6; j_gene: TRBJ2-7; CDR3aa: CASSLYGNLRYEQYF
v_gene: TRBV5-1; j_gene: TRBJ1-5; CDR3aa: CASSLDGARNQPQHF
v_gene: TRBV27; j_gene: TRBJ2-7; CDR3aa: CASSFHGRPEQYF
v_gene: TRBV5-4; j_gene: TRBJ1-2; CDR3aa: CASSLRRANYGYTF
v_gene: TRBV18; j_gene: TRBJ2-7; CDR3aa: CASSPPATYEQYF
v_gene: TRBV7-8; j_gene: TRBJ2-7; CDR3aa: CASSLDSSGGRDEQYF
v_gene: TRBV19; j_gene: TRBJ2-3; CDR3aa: CASSRTSGSPTDTQYF
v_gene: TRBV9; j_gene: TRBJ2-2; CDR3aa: CASSVARAGELFF
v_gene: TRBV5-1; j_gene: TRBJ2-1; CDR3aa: CASSFDSVRGEQFF
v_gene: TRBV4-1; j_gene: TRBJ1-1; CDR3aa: CASSPRTFNTEAFF
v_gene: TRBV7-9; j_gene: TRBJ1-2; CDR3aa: CASSLDGTGSGYTF
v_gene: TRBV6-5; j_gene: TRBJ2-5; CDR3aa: CASRKETGIETQYF
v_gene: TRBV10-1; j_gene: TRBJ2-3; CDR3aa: CASGSTSGRAGASTDTQYF
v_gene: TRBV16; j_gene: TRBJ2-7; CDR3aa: CASSNRDGSYEQYF
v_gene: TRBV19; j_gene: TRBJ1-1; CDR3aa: CASSTYTVNTEAFF
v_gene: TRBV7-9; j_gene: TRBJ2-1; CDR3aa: CASSRSGRAYNEQFF